This T cell receptor beta chain was documented in a study of blood T cell repertoires in COVID-19. Study in general: There were acute and convalescent COVID-19 samples, and they came from the United States, Italy and Spain.

This CDR3 contains 14 residues. Original processing notes: Estimation of nucleated cell counts was performed using reference gene primer amplification. Measured with immunoSEQ multiplex PCR; TCRdb has only the in-frame clones, and not every one. The V and J calls and clone size come from that table; D and trimming were worked out from the DNA. The sample shows under 250,000 clones, roughly four fifths of them seen only once. J is TRBJ2-7 and V is TRBV21-1; TRBD2, the table's D call, was not compared with the DNA. TRBV21-1 constitutes a pseudogene. Input material: peripheral blood. The sequence came from a woman in her thirties or forties with acute or convalescent COVID-19. The CDR3 loop is CASHNSSGRGEQYF. CDR3 nucleotides: TGTGCCAGCCACAATTCTAGCGGGAGGGGTGAGCAGTACTTC.